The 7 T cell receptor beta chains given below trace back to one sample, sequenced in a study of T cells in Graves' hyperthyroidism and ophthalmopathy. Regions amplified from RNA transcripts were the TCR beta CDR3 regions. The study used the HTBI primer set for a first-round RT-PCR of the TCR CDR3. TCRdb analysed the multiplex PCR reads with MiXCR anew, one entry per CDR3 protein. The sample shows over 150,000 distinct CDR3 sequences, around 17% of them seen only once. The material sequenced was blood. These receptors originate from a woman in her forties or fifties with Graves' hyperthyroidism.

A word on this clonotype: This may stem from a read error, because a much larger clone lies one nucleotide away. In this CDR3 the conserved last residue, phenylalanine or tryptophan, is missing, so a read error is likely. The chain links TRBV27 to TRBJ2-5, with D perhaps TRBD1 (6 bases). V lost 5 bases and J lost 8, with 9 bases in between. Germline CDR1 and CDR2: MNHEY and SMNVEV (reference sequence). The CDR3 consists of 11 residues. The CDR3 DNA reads TGTGCCAGCAGTGTACAGGGAACCCAGTACCTC. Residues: CASSVQGTQYL.

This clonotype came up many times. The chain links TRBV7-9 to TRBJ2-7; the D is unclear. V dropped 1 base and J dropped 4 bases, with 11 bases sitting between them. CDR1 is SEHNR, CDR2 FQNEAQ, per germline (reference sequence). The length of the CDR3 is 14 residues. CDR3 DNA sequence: TGTGCCAGCAGCTTAGACAGACAACGATACGAGCAGTACTTC. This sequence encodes CASSLDRQRYEQYF.

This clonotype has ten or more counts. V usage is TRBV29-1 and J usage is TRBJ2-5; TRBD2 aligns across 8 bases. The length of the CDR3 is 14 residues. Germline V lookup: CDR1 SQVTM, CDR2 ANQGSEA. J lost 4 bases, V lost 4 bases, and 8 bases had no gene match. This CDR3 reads CSVAVSGGGETQYF. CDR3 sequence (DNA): TGCAGCGTTGCCGTAAGCGGGGGAGGAGAGACCCAGTACTTC.

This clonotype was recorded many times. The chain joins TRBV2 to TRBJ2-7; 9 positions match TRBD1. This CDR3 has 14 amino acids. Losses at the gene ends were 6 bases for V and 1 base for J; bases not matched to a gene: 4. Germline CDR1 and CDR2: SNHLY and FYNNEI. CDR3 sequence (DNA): TGTGCCAGCAGCTCCGGGACAGGGTCCTACGAGCAGTACTTC. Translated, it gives CASSSGTGSYEQYF.

The CDR3 here is CASSSVGANVLTF. The CDR3 DNA sequence: TGTGCCAGCAGCTCCGTTGGGGCCAACGTCCTGACTTTC. The rearrangement links TRBV7-3 to TRBJ2-6; D not certain. The CDR3 sequence is 13 residues long. The V end lost 4 bases, the J end lost 3 bases, and 4 bases lay between the germline ends. CDR1 and CDR2 (germline): SGHTA, FQGTGA.

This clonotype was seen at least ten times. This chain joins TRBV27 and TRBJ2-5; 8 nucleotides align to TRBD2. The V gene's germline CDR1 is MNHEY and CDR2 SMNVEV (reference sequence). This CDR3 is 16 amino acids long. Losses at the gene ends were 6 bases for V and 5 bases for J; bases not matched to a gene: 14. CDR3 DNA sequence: TGTGCCAGCAGCCCGGGACTAGAGGGGATCAGTGAGACCCAGTACTTC. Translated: CASSPGLEGISETQYF.

This chain's CDR3 is CASSLARTAGTEAFF. CDR3 coding DNA: TGTGCCAGCTCACTAGCGCGGACAGCTGGCACTGAAGCTTTCTTT. This rearrangement joins TRBV18 to TRBJ1-1, with D possibly TRBD1 on 6 matching bases. The CDR3 sequence is 15 residues long. Germline CDR1 and CDR2: KGHSH and LQKENI. V dropped 4 bases and J dropped 4 bases, with 16 bases sitting between them.